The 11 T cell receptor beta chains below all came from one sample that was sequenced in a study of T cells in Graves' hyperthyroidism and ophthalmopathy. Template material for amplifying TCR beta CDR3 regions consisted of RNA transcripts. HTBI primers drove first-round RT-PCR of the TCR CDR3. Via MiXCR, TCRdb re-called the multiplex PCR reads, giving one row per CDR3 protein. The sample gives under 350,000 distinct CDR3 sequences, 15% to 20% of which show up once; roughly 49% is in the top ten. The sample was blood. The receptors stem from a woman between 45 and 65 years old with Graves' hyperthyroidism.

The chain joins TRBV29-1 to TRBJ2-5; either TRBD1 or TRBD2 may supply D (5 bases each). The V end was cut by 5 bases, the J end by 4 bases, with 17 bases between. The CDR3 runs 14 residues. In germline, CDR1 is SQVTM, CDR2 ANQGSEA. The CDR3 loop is CSVKSSFGAETQYF. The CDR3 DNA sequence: TGCAGCGTTAAATCTAGCTTTGGGGCAGAGACCCAGTACTTC.

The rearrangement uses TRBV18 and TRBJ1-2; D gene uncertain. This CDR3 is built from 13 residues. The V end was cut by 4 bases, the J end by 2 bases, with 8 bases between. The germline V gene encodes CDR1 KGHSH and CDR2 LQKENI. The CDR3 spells CASSRGENYGYTF. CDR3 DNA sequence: TGTGCCAGCTCACGAGGAGAGAACTATGGCTACACCTTC.

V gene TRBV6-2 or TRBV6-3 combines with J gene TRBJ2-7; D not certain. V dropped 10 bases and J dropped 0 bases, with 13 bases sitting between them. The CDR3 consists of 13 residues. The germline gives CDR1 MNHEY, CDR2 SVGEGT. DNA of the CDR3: TGTGCCATCAAGTCGACGGACTCCTACGAGCAGTACTTC. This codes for CAIKSTDSYEQYF.

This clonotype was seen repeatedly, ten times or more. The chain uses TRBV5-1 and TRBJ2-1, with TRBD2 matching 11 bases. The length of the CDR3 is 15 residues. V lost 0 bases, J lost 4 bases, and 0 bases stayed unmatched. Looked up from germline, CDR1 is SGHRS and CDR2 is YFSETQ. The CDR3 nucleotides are TGCGCCAGCAGCTTGGTAGCGGGAGGGTACAATGAGCAGTTCTTC. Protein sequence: CASSLVAGGYNEQFF.

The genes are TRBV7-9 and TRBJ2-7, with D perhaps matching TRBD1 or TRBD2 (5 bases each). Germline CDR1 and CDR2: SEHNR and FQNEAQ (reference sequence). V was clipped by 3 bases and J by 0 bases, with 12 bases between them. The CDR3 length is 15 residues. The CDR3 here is CASSFAERGSYEQYF. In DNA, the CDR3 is TGTGCCAGCAGCTTTGCTGAGAGGGGCTCCTACGAGCAGTACTTC. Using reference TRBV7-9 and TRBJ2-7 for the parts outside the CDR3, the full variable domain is DTGVSQNPRHKITKRGQNVTFRCDPISEHNRLYWYRQTLGQGPEFLTYFQNEAQLEKSRLLSDRFSAERPKGSFSTLEIQRTEQGDSAMYLCASSFAERGSYEQYFGPGTRLTVT.

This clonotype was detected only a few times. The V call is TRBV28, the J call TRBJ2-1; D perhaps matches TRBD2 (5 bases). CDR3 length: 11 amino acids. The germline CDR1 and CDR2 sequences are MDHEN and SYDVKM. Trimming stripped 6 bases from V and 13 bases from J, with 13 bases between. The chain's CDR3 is CASSLRDGQFF. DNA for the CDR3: TGTGCCAGCAGCCTCCGGGATGGACAGTTCTTC.

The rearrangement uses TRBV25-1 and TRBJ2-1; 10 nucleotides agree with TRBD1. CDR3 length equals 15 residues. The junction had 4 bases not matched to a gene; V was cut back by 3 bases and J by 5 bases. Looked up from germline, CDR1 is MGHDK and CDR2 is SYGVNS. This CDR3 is CASSDWDRGDNEQFF. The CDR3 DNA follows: TGTGCCAGCAGTGATTGGGACAGGGGAGACAATGAGCAGTTCTTC.

CDR3 coding DNA: TGTGCCACCAATGATCAATATAGCAATCAGCCCCAGCATTTT. Its translation is CATNDQYSNQPQHF. This rearrangement joins TRBV15 to TRBJ1-5; D ambiguous. V lost 7 bases and J 0 bases, leaving 10 bases between the germline ends. This CDR3 has 14 amino acids. The germline V gene encodes CDR1 LNHNV and CDR2 YYDKDF (reference sequence).

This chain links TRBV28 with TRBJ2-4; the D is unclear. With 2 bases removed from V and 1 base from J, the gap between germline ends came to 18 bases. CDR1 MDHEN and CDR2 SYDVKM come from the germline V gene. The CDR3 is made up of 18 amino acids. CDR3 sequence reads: CASSLPRPNPNAKNIQYF. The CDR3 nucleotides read TGTGCCAGCAGTTTACCAAGGCCCAACCCTAATGCCAAAAACATTCAGTACTTC.

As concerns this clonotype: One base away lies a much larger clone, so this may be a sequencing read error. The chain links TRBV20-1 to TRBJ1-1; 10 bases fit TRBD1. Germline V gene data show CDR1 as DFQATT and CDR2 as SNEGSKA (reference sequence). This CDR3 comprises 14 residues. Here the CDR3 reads CSAPGQGMNTEALF. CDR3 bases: TGCAGTGCCCCGGGACAGGGGATGAACACTGAAGCTCTCTTT.

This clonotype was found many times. DNA of the CDR3: TGTGCCAGCAGCTTGATAGGACTAGCGGCCTACGAGCAGTACTTC. Translating gives CASSLIGLAAYEQYF. V and J are TRBV11-2 and TRBJ2-7, with 10 bases lining up with TRBD2. V lost 3 bases, J lost 2 bases, and 4 bases stayed unmatched. Germline-derived CDR1 and CDR2 are SGHAT and FQNNGV. The CDR3 extends over 15 amino acids.